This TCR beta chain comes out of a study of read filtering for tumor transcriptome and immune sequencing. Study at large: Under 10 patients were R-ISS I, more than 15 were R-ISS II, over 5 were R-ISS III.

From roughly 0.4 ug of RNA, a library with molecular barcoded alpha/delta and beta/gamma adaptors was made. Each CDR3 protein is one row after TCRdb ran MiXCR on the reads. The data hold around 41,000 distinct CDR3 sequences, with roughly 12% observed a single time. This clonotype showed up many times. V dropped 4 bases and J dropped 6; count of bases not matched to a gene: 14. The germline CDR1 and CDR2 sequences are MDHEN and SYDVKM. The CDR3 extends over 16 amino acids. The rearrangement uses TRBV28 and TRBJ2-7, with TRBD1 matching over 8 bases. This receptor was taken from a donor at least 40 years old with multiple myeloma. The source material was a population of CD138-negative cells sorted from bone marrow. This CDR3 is CASSSERQGSFSEQYF. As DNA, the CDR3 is TGTGCCAGCAGTTCGGAACGACAGGGGAGCTTTAGCGAGCAGTACTTC.